Below are 12 T cell receptor beta chains sequenced from a single sample in a study of blood T cell repertoires in COVID-19. Repertoires were generated with immunoSEQ multiplex PCR, while TCRdb's copy carries only in-frame clones and drops some. Among tens of thousands of clones listed, approximately 86% were seen once. Sequences were obtained from peripheral blood. Receptors were obtained from a man aged 80 or over with active or convalescent COVID-19.

The chain links TRBV4-2 to TRBJ2-3; TRBD2 is a possible D gene (6 bases). Germline V lookup: CDR1 LGHNA, CDR2 YNFKEQ. Trimming removed 0 bases at V and 10 bases at J, with 14 bases between. The CDR3 length is 14 residues. CDR3 sequence reads: CASSQDWVAGSQYF. CDR3 nucleotide sequence: TGTGCCAGCAGCCAAGATTGGGTGGCGGGGTCGCAGTATTTT.

The chain employs TRBV5-1 and TRBJ2-3; D is ambiguous. Trimming removed 0 bases from V and 0 bases from J, with 11 bases in between. There are 16 residues in the CDR3. Germline assignment: CDR1 SGHRS and CDR2 YFSETQ. As DNA, the CDR3 is TGCGCCAGCAGCTTGGTTGGAGCCTCTAGCACAGATACGCAGTATTTT. Translating it yields CASSLVGASSTDTQYF.

The rearrangement links TRBV5-4 to TRBJ2-1; 11 positions match TRBD2. Germline V gives CDR1 SGHNT, CDR2 YYREEE (reference sequence). This CDR3 is built from 15 residues. V trimming: 0 bases; J trimming: 9 bases; junction bases outside the gene matches: 5. CDR3 loop: CASSLVAGGPVEQFF. DNA of the CDR3: TGTGCCAGCAGCTTGGTAGCGGGGGGGCCGGTTGAGCAGTTCTTC.

This sequence joins TRBV24-1 and TRBJ2-1, with TRBD2 matching over 8 bases. Trimming removed 3 bases from V and 4 bases from J; junction bases left unmatched: 10. This CDR3 is built from 17 residues. CDR1 is KGHDR, CDR2 SFDVKD, per germline. For the CDR3, the DNA is TGTGCCACCAGTGATAACGTTGGACTAGCTGCTTACAATGAGCAGTTCTTC. It is translated as CATSDNVGLAAYNEQFF.

This sequence joins TRBV30 and TRBJ2-1, with a tentative D call TRBD1 (5 bases). Trimming cost V 4 bases and J 0 bases, with 10 bases left between them. The CDR3 consists of 14 residues. Germline V lookup: CDR1 GTSNPN, CDR2 SVGIG (reference sequence). This CDR3 reads CAWKGFSSYNEQFF. The CDR3 DNA reads TGTGCCTGGAAGGGGTTTAGCTCCTACAATGAGCAGTTCTTC.

The rearrangement links TRBV27 to TRBJ1-2; D may be TRBD1 (6 bases). This CDR3 is 13 amino acids long. V lost 6 bases and J lost 2, with 10 bases in between. The germline CDR1 and CDR2 sequences are MNHEY and SMNVEV (reference sequence). The CDR3 loop is CASSVDRNYGYTF. CDR3 in DNA: TGTGCCAGCAGCGTCGACAGGAACTATGGCTACACCTTC.

The V gene is TRBV5-1, the J gene TRBJ1-1; a possible D gene is TRBD1 (6 bases). This CDR3 spans 12 amino acids. The germline gives CDR1 SGHRS, CDR2 YFSETQ. Trimming pared 2 bases from V and 6 bases from J, leaving 8 bases between. CDR3: CASSFRGAEAFF. For the CDR3, the DNA is TGCGCCAGCAGCTTCAGGGGAGCTGAAGCTTTCTTT.

The rearrangement uses TRBV28 and TRBJ1-3; maybe TRBD1 (6 bases). V lost 7 bases and J 4 bases, leaving 14 bases between the germline ends. Germline assignment: CDR1 MDHEN and CDR2 SYDVKM. The CDR3 covers 14 residues. The CDR3 region has the DNA TGTGCCAGCACGACAGGATCATCCGGAAACACCATATATTTT. As protein: CASTTGSSGNTIYF.

In this sample, this clone turned up once. The chain employs TRBV3-1 (or the pseudogene TRBV3-2) and TRBJ2-7; tentative D call: TRBD2 (5 bases). This CDR3 contains 14 residues. Trimming took off 0 bases at V and 0 bases at J, with 6 bases between the two ends. The germline CDR1 and CDR2 sequences are LGHDT and YNNKEL (reference sequence). The CDR3 bases are TGTGCCAGCAGCCAAGATGCGGGCTCCTACGAGCAGTACGTC. This translates into CASSQDAGSYEQYV.

CDR3 amino acids: CASSVTGATEAFF. CDR3 DNA: TGTGCCAGCAGCGTAACAGGGGCCACTGAAGCTTTCTTT. The chain has TRBV9 and TRBJ1-1, with 7 bases aligning to TRBD1. In germline, CDR1 is SGDLS, CDR2 YYNGEE. Trimming removed 1 base from V and 4 bases from J; junction bases left unmatched: 1. The CDR3 length is 13 residues.

The rearrangement joins TRBV30 to TRBJ2-1, with a possible D match to TRBD2 (5 bases). Germline CDR1 is GTSNPN and CDR2 is SVGIG (reference sequence). The CDR3 is 16 amino acids. The V end lost 4 bases, the J end lost 1 base, and 17 bases lay between the germline ends. CDR3 sequence: CAWNPKGSRSYNEQFF. DNA of the CDR3: TGTGCCTGGAACCCTAAAGGGAGTAGGTCCTACAATGAGCAGTTCTTC.

This clone was observed once. The chain couples TRBV5-8 to TRBJ1-2, with 7 positions matching TRBD1. This CDR3 is built from 15 residues. V lost 0 bases and J lost 6; bases outside the gene matches: 8. Germline CDR1 SGHTS, CDR2 YDEGEE. Written as DNA, the CDR3 is TGTGCCAGCAGCTTGGAGGGGGCGGCAGGGGATGGCTACACCTTC. Its protein product is CASSLEGAAGDGYTF.